This paragraph reports one T cell receptor (beta chain). Time point defined: after dendritic cell vaccination, including at tumor progression/relapse. The data derive from a study of glioma-infiltrating T cells after dendritic cell vaccination. Only in-frame clones appear in the TCRdb table, and some are missing; sequencing was by immunoSEQ multiplex PCR. This table has about 87,000 clones, 80% to 85% appearing once. The receptor's source is a human donor with glioblastoma. The sample in question was blood, obtained after dendritic cell vaccination.

Here the CDR3 reads CASSPRQGENTGELFF. For the CDR3, the DNA is TGTGCCAGTAGTCCCAGACAGGGTGAGAACACCGGGGAGCTGTTTTTT. The rearrangement uses TRBV19 and TRBJ2-2, with 7 bases aligning to TRBD1. CDR1 is LNHDA and CDR2 is SQIVND in the germline V gene (reference sequence). V lost 5 bases to trimming and J lost 1 base; unmatched junction nucleotides: 7. The CDR3 contains 16 residues. Full variable domain (rest looked up from reference TRBV19 and TRBJ2-2): DGGITQSPKYLFRKEGQNVTLSCEQNLNHDAMYWYRQDPGQGLRLIYYSQIVNDFQKGDIAEGYSVSREKKESFPLTVTSAQKNPTAFYLCASSPRQGENTGELFFGEGSRLTVL.